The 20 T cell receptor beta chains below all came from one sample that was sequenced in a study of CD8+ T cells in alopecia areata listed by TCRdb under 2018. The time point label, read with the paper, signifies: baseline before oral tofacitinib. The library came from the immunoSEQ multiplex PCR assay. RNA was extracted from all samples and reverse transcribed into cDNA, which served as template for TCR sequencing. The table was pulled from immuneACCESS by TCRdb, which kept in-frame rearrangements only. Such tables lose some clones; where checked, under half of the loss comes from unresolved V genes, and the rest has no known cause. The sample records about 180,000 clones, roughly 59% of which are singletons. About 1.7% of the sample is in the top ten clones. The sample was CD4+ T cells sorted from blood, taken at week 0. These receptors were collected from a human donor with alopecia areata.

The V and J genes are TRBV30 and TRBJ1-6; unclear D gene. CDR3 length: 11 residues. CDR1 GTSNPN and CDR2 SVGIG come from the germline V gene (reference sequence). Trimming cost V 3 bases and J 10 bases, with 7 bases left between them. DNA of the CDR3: TGTGCCTGGAGCGGAGGGTCACCCCTCCACTTT. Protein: CAWSGGSPLHF.

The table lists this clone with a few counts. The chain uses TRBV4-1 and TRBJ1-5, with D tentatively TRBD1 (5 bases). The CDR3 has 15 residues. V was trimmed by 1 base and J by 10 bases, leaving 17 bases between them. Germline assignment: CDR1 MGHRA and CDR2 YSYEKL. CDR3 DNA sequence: TGCGCCAGCAGCCAAGTTCAGGGACCGTGGTCTCCCCAGCATTTT. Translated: CASSQVQGPWSPQHF.

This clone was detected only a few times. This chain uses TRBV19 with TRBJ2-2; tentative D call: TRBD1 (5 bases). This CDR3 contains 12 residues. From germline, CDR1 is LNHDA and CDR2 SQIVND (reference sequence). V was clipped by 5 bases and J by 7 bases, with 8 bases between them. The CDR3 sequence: CASSVTGGELFF. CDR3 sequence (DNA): TGTGCCAGTAGTGTTACAGGCGGGGAGCTGTTTTTT.

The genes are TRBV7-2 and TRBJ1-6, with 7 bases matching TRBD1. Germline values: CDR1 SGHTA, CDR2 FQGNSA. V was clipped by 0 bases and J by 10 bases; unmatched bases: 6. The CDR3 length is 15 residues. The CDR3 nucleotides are TGTGCCAGCAGCTTAGCGCTAGGGGGCAACTCACCCCTCCACTTT. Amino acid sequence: CASSLALGGNSPLHF.

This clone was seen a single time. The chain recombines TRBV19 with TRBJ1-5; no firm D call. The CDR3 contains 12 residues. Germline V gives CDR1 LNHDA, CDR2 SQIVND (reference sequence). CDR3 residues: CEPVIFNQPQHF. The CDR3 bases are TGTGAACCAGTTATATTCAATCAGCCCCAGCATTTT.

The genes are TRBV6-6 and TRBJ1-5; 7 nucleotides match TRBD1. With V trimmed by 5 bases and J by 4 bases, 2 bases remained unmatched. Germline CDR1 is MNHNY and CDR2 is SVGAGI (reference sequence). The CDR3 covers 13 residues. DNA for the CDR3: TGTGCCAGCAGTCGACAGGGAAATCAGCCCCAGCATTTT. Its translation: CASSRQGNQPQHF.

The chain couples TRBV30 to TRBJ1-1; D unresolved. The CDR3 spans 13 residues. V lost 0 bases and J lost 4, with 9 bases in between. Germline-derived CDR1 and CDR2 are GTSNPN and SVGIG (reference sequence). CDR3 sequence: CAWSVAGVTEAFF. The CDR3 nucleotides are TGTGCCTGGAGTGTAGCTGGGGTCACTGAAGCTTTCTTT. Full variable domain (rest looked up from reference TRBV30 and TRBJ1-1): SQTIHQWPATLVQPVGSPLSLECTVEGTSNPNLYWYRQAAGRGLQLLFYSVGIGQISSEVPQNLSASRPQDRQFILSSKKLLLSDSGFYLCAWSVAGVTEAFFGQGTRLTVV.

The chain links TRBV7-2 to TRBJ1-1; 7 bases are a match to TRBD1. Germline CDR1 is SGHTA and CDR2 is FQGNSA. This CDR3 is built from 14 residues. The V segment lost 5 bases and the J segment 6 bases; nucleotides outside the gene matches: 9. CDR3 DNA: TGTGCCAGCAGCCGTAGACAGGGCCTACCTGAAGCTTTCTTT. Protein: CASSRRQGLPEAFF.

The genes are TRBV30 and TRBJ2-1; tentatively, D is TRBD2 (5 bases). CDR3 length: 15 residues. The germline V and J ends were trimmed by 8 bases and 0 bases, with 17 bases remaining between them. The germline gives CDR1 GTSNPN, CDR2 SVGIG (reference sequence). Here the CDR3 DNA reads TGTGCCGCCCGGAGAGGGATGGGCTCCTACAATGAGCAGTTCTTC. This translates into CAARRGMGSYNEQFF.

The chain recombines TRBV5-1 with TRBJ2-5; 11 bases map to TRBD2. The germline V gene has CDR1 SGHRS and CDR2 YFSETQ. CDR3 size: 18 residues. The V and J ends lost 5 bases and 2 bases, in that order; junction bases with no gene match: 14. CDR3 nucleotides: TGCGCCAGCAGTCTACCCCCTCCACTAGCGGGAGAACAAGAGACCCAGTACTTC. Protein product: CASSLPPPLAGEQETQYF.

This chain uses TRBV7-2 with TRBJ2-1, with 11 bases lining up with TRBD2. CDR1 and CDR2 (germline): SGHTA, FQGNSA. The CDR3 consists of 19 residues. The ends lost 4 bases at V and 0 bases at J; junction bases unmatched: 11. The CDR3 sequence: CASSSTLAGGPSSYNEQFF. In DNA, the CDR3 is TGTGCCAGCAGCTCCACTCTAGCGGGGGGCCCCAGCTCCTACAATGAGCAGTTCTTC. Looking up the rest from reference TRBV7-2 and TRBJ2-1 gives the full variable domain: GAGVSQSPSNKVTEKGKDVELRCDPISGHTALYWYRQSLGQGLEFLIYFQGNSAPDKSGLPSDRFSAERTGGSVSTLTIQRTQQEDSAVYLCASSSTLAGGPSSYNEQFFGPGTRLTVL.

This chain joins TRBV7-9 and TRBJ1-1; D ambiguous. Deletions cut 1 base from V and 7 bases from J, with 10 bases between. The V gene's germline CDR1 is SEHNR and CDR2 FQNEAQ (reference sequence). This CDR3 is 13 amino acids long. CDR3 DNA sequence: TGTGCCAGCAGCTTAGAAGCGTTTAGTGAAGCTTTCTTT. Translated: CASSLEAFSEAFF. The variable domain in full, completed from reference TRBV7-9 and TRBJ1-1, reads DTGVSQNPRHKITKRGQNVTFRCDPISEHNRLYWYRQTLGQGPEFLTYFQNEAQLEKSRLLSDRFSAERPKGSFSTLEIQRTEQGDSAMYLCASSLEAFSEAFFGQGTRLTVV.

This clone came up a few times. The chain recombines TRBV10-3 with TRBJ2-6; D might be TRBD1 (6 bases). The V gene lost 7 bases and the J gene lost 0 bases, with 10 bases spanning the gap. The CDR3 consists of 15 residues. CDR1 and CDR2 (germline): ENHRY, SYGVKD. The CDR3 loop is CAINMDSSGANVLTF. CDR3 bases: TGTGCCATCAATATGGACAGCTCTGGGGCCAACGTCCTGACTTTC.

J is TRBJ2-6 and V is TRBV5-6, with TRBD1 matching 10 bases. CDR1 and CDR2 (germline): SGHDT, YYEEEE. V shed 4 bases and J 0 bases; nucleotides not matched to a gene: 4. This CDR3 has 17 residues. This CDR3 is CASSQGDRGSGANVLTF. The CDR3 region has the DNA TGTGCCAGCAGCCAAGGGGACAGGGGCTCTGGGGCCAACGTCCTGACTTTC. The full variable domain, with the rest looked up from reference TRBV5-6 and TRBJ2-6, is DAGVTQSPTHLIKTRGQQVTLRCSPKSGHDTVSWYQQALGQGPQFIFQYYEEEERQRGNFPDRFSGHQFPNYSSELNVNALLLGDSALYLCASSQGDRGSGANVLTFGAGSRLTVL.

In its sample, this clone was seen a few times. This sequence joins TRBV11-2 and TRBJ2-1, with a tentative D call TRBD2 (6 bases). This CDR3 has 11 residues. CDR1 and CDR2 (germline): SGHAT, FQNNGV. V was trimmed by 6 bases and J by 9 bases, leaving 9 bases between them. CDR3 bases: TGTGCCAGCAGTGCTAGCGCTGAGCAGTTCTTC. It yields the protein CASSASAEQFF.

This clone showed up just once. The DNA of the CDR3 is TGCGCCAGCAGCTTGGTTTACAGGGAACGAGGCAATGAGCAGTTCTTC. Residues: CASSLVYRERGNEQFF. This rearrangement joins TRBV5-1 to TRBJ2-1; D is perhaps TRBD1 (6 bases). This CDR3 spans 16 amino acids. The germline V gene encodes CDR1 SGHRS and CDR2 YFSETQ. Trimming stripped 0 bases from V and 6 bases from J, with 16 bases between.

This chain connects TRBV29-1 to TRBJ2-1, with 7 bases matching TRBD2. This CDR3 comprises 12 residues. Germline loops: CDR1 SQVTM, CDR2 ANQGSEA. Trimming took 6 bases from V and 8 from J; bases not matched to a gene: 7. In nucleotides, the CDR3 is TGCAGCGTAAGGCGGGGGTTCGATGAGCAGTTCTTC. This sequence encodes CSVRRGFDEQFF.

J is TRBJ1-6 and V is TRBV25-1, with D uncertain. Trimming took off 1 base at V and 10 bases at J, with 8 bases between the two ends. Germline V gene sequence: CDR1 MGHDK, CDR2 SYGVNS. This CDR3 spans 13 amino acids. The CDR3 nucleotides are TGTGCCAGCAGTGAATTGATAAAATCACCCCTCCACTTT. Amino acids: CASSELIKSPLHF.

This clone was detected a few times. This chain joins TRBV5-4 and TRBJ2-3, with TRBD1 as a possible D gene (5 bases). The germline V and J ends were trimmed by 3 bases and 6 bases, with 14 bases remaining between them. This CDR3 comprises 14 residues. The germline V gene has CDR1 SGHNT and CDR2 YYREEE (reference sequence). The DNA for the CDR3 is TGTGCCAGCAGCTCCCCCCAGGGATTCGATACGCAGTATTTT. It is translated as CASSSPQGFDTQYF.

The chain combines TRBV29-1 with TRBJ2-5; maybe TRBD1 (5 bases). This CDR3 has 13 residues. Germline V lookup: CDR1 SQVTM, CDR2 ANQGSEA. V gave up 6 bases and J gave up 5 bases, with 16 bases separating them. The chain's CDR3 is CSVGLSYRETQYF. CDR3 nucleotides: TGCAGCGTCGGCCTATCTTACAGGGAGACCCAGTACTTC.